These 3 T cell receptor beta chains came from one sample sequenced in a study of blood T cells in healthy people across ages. Combining a sample-barcoded 5' primer with a J-beta primer mix, a second PCR ran for roughly 6 to 11 cycles. MiXCR was run by TCRdb on the 5' RACE reads, yielding one entry per CDR3 protein. The repertoire has 1 million or so distinct CDR3 sequences, less than 25% of them found once; the top ten carry around 0.75%. In addition, the sample was reused for a study of T cells of mothers and their children.

The specimen sequenced was blood. The origin of the receptors is a girl aged 2 to 9 in good health.

This clonotype has a handful of counts. The gene calls are TRBV12-3 or TRBV12-4 and TRBJ2-3; D is undetermined. The ends were cut back, 8 bases at V and 6 bases at J, with 9 bases in the middle. This CDR3 comprises 11 residues. The CDR3 DNA reads TGTGCCAGCGCAACCCAGGATACGCAGTATTTT. Encoded protein: CASATQDTQYF.

This chain links TRBV6-5 with TRBJ2-2, with 11 bases aligning to TRBD2. The CDR3 consists of 15 residues. Germline V gene data show CDR1 as MNHEY and CDR2 as SVGAGI. V shed 6 bases, J shed 4 bases, and the junction held 4 bases outside the gene matches. The CDR3 region has the DNA TGTGCCAGCAGAACTAGCGGGGGTGGCACCGGGGAGCTGTTTTTT. The encoded protein is CASRTSGGGTGELFF.

The rearrangement links TRBV20-1 to TRBJ2-7; D possibly matches TRBD1 or TRBD2 (5 bases each). The germline gives CDR1 DFQATT, CDR2 SNEGSKA (reference sequence). V lost 0 bases to trimming and J lost 2 bases, with 11 bases between them. The CDR3 runs 14 residues. The CDR3 nucleotides read TGCAGTGCTAGAGATGAGGGCAGGGCCTACGAGCAGTACTTC. Translation: CSARDEGRAYEQYF.